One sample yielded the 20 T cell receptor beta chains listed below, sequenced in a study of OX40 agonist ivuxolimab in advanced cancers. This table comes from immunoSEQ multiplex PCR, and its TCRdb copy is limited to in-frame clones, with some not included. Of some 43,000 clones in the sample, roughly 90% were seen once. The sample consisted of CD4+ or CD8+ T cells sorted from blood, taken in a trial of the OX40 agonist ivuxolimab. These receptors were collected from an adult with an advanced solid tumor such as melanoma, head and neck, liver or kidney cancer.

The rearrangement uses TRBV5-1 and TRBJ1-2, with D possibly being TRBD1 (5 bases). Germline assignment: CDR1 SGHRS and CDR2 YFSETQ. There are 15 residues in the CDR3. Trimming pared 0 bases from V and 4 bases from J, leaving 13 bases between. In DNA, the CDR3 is TGCGCCAGCAGCTTGGAGGCAGGGAAGTCCTATGGCTACACCTTC. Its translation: CASSLEAGKSYGYTF. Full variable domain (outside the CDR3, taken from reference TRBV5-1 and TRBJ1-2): KAGVTQTPRYLIKTRGQQVTLSCSPISGHRSVSWYQQTPGQGLQFLFEYFSETQRNKGNFPGRFSGRQFSNSRSEMNVSTLELGDSALYLCASSLEAGKSYGYTFGSGTRLTVV.

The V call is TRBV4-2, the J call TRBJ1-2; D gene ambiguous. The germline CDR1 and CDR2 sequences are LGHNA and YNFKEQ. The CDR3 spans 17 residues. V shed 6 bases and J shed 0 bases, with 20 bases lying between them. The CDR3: CASRRTGIESTNYGYTF. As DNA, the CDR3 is TGTGCCAGCAGGCGCACTGGGATCGAGTCTACTAACTATGGCTACACCTTC.

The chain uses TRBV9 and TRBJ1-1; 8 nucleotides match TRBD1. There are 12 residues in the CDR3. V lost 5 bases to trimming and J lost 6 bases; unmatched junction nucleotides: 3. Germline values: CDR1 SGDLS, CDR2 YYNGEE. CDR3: CASSQGASEAFF. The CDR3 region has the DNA TGTGCCAGCAGTCAGGGGGCTTCTGAAGCTTTCTTT. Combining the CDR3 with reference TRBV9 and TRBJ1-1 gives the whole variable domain DSGVTQTPKHLITATGQRVTLRCSPRSGDLSVYWYQQSLDQGLQFLIQYYNGEERAKGNILERFSAQQFPDLHSELNLSSLELGDSALYFCASSQGASEAFFGQGTRLTVV.

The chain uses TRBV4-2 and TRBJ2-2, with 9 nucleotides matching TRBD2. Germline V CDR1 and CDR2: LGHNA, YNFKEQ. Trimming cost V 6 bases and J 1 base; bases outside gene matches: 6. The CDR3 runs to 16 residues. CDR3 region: CASRSLAGVNTGELFF. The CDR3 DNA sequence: TGTGCCAGCAGATCGTTAGCGGGGGTGAACACCGGGGAGCTGTTTTTT.

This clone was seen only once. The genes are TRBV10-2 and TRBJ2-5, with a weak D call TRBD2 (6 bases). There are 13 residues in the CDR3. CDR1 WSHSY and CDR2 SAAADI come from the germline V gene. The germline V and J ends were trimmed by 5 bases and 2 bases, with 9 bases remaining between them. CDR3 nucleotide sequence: TGCGCCAGCAGTCATGCGGGGCAAGAGACCCAGTACTTC. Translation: CASSHAGQETQYF.

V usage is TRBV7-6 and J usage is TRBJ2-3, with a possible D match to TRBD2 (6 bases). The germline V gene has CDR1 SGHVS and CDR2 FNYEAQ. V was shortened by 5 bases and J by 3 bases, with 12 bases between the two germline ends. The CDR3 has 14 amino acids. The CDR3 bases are TGTGCCAGCAGCACCTCTAGCGTGACAGATACGCAGTATTTT. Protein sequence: CASSTSSVTDTQYF.

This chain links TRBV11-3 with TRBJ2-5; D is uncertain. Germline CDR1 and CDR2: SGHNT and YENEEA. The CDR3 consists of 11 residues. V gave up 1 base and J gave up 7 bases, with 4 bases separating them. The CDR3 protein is CASSLAATQYF. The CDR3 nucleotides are TGTGCCAGCAGCTTAGCGGCGACCCAGTACTTC.

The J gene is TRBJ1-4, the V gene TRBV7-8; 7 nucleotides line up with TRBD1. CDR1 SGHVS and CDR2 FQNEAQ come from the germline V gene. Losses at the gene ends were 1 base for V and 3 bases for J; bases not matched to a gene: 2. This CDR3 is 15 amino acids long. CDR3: CASSLDGTANEKLFF. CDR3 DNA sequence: TGTGCCAGCAGCTTAGACGGGACAGCTAATGAAAAACTGTTTTTT.

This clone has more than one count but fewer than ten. In DNA, the CDR3 is TGTGCCAGCAGCCAAGATGTCGGTACTAGCGAGTACAATGAGCAGTTCTTC. The encoded protein is CASSQDVGTSEYNEQFF. The V and J genes are TRBV4-2 and TRBJ2-1, with 7 bases matching TRBD2. The V gene's germline CDR1 is LGHNA and CDR2 YNFKEQ. The CDR3 is 17 amino acids. Losses at the gene ends were 0 bases for V and 4 bases for J; bases not matched to a gene: 9.

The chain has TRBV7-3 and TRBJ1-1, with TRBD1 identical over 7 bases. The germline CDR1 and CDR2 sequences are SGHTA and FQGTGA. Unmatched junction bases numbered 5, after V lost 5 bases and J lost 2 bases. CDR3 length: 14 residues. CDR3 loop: CASSGGTANTEAFF. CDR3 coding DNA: TGTGCCAGCAGCGGCGGGACAGCCAACACTGAAGCTTTCTTT.

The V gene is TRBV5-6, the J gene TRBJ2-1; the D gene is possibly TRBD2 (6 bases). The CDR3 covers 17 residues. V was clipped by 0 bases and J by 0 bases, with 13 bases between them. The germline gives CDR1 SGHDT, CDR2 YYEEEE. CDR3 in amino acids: CASSLGTVGGSYNEQFF. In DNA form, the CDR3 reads TGTGCCAGCAGCTTGGGGACTGTCGGGGGCTCCTACAATGAGCAGTTCTTC.

As DNA, the CDR3 is TGTGCCAGCAGCGGCATGACTAGCGGGGGGACCACAGATACGCAGTATTTT. Its protein product is CASSGMTSGGTTDTQYF. J is TRBJ2-3 and V is TRBV5-4; 13 nucleotides agree with TRBD2. The CDR3 length is 17 residues. Per germline, CDR1 SGHNT and CDR2 YYREEE (reference sequence). Trimming removed 4 bases from V and 2 bases from J; junction bases left unmatched: 7.

For the CDR3, the DNA is TGTGCCAGCAGCAGAGGGACCGCCGTTTTAGGAACTGAAGCTTTCTTT. As protein: CASSRGTAVLGTEAFF. V and J are TRBV11-2 and TRBJ1-1; possibly TRBD1 for D (5 bases). Germline CDR1 SGHAT, CDR2 FQNNGV. This CDR3 is 16 amino acids long. V was cut by 5 bases and J by 5 bases, with 21 bases left in between.

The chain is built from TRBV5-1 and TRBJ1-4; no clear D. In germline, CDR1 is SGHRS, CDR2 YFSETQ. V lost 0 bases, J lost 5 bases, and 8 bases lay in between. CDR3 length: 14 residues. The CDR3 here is CASSLGQRNEKLFF. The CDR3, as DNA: TGCGCCAGCAGCTTGGGCCAAAGAAATGAAAAACTGTTTTTT.

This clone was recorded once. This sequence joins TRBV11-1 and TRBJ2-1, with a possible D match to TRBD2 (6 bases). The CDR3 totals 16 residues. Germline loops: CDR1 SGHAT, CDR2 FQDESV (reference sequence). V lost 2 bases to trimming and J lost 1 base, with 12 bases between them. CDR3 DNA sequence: TGTGCCAGCAGCTTATGGAGTGGGAGGTCCTACAATGAGCAGTTCTTC. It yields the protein CASSLWSGRSYNEQFF.

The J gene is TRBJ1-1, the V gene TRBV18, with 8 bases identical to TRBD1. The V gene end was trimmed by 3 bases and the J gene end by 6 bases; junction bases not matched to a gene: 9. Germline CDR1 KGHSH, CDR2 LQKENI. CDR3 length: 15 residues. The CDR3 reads CASSPGTGFTPEAFF. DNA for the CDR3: TGTGCCAGCTCACCCGGGACAGGTTTTACCCCTGAAGCTTTCTTT.

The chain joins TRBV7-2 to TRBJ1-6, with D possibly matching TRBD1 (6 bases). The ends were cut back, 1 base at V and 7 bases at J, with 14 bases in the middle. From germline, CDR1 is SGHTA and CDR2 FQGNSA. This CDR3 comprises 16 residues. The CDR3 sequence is CASSLVSGVNNSPLHF. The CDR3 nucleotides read TGTGCCAGCAGCTTAGTTTCAGGGGTTAACAATTCACCCCTCCACTTT. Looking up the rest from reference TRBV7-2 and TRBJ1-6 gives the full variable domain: GAGVSQSPSNKVTEKGKDVELRCDPISGHTALYWYRQSLGQGLEFLIYFQGNSAPDKSGLPSDRFSAERTGGSVSTLTIQRTQQEDSAVYLCASSLVSGVNNSPLHFGNGTRLTVT.

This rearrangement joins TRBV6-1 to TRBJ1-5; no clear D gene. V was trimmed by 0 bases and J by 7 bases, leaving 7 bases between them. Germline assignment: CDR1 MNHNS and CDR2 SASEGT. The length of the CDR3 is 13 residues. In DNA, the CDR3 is TGTGCCAGCAGTGAAGCGGGGTCCCAGCCCCAGCATTTT. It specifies CASSEAGSQPQHF.

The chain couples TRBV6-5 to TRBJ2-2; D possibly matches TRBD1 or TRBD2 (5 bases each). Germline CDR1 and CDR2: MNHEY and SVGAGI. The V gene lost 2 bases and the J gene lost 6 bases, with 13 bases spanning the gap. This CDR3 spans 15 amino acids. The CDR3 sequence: CASSYAGDLAGELFF. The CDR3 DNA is TGTGCCAGCAGTTACGCCGGGGACCTTGCCGGGGAGCTGTTTTTT.

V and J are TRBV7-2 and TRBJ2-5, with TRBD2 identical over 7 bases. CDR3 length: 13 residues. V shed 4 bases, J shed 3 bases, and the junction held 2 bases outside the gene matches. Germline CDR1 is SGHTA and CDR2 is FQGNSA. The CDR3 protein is CASSWAGEETQYF. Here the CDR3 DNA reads TGTGCCAGCAGCTGGGCGGGGGAAGAGACCCAGTACTTC.